The 4 T cell receptor beta chains below all came from one sample that was sequenced in a study of circulating and synovial CD4+ cells in juvenile arthritis. Profiling relied on immunoSEQ multiplex PCR, and the TCRdb table lists in-frame clones only, not all of them. Found here are a few thousand clones, around 89% of them singletons; the top ten hold less than 4.5%. Source material: HLA-DR+ CD4+ T cells from blood. The sample's subset: circulating pathogenic-like lymphocytes, sorted as HLA-DR+CD14-CD3+CD4+CD25low/- blood T cells. These TCRs come from a human donor with juvenile idiopathic arthritis.

The V gene is TRBV11-2, the J gene TRBJ1-1; D not resolved. Germline CDR1 is SGHAT and CDR2 is FQNNGV. Trimming took 5 bases from V and 4 from J, leaving 14 bases between them. The CDR3 is 14 residues long. The CDR3 region has the DNA TGTGCCAGCAGCCCTTCCACTAAAAGCACTGAAGCTTTCTTT. It is translated as CASSPSTKSTEAFF.

The chain joins TRBV6-5 to TRBJ2-3, with TRBD1 matching over 7 bases. Germline trimming cut 9 bases from V and 2 bases from J; bases unmatched to any gene: 8. In germline, CDR1 is MNHEY, CDR2 SVGAGI. This CDR3 is built from 14 residues. The CDR3 reads CASRPGQITDTQYF. As DNA, the CDR3 is TGTGCCAGTCGACCGGGACAGATCACAGATACGCAGTATTTT.

Only a few counts were recorded for this clone. The rearrangement uses TRBV10-3 and TRBJ1-4; D call uncertain. Germline CDR1 and CDR2: ENHRY and SYGVKD. The CDR3 totals 13 residues. Trimming cost V 5 bases and J 7 bases, with 11 bases left between them. The DNA for the CDR3 is TGTGCCATCAGTCGTGGGGAGGGTGAAAAACTGTTTTTT. Translated, it gives CAISRGEGEKLFF.

This clone has a handful of counts. The V and J genes are TRBV2 and TRBJ2-3; maybe TRBD2 (5 bases). Deletions cut 1 base from V and 3 bases from J, with 11 bases between. CDR1 is SNHLY and CDR2 is FYNNEI in the germline V gene. This CDR3 region has 15 residues. Here the CDR3 reads CASSEGSGTTDTQYF. CDR3 coding DNA: TGTGCCAGCAGTGAAGGGAGCGGAACTACAGATACGCAGTATTTT.